This T cell receptor beta chain was sequenced during a study of beta chain features in type 1 diabetes. Study results and limitations: Shortening of TCRB CDR3s, moderate but significant, appeared in all four CD4+ subsets of Type 1 diabetes patients. More deletions and fewer insertions at VDJ junctions were found in patients with type 1 diabetes. Whether HLA type influences TCRB rearrangement remained unresolved here.

Via the markers CD45RO/CCR7/CD25/CD127/CD95/CD27, stem cell-like memory, regulatory, central memory and naive CD4+ cells were sorted. CDR1 is ENHRY and CDR2 is SYGVKD in the germline V gene. Trimming removed 8 bases from V and 5 bases from J, with 10 bases in between. The CDR3 runs to 11 residues. This clone was counted many times. As yet, its antigen is unknown. The sequenced template was cDNA made from the entire isolated RNA. This table comes from immunoSEQ multiplex PCR, and its TCRdb copy is limited to in-frame clones, with some not included. The sample consists of about 160,000 clones, around 7.8% of them appearing once.

The sample taken for sequencing was central memory CD4+ T cells from blood. The chain recombines TRBV10-3 with TRBJ2-7, with D possibly being TRBD1 (5 bases). The receptor comes from a woman in her 40s with type 1 diabetes. In DNA, the CDR3 is TGTGCCATCGCCAGGGTCGACGAGCAGTACTTC. Translated: CAIARVDEQYF.